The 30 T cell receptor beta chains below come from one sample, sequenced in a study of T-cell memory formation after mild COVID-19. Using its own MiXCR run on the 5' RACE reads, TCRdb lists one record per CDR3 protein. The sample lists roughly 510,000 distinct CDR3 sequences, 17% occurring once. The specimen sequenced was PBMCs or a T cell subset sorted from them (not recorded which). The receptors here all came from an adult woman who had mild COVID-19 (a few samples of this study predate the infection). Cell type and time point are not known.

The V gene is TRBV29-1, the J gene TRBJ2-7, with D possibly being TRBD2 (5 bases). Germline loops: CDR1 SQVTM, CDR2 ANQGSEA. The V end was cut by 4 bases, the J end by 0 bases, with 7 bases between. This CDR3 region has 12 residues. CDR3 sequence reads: CSVGTSSYEQYF. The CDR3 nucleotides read TGCAGCGTTGGAACTAGCTCCTACGAGCAGTACTTC.

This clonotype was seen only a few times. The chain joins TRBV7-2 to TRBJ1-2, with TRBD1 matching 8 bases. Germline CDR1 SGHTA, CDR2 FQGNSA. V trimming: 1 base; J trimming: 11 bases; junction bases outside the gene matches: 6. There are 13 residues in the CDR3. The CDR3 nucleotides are TGTGCCAGCAGCTTAGGGGCAGGGGGCGCGTACACCTTC. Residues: CASSLGAGGAYTF.

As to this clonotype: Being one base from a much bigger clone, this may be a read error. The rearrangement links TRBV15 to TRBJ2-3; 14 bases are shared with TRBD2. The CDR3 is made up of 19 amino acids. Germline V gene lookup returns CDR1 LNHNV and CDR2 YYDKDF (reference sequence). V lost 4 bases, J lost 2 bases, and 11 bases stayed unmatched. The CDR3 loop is CATSIPLGLAGDPTDTQYF. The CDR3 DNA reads TGTGCCACCAGCATTCCCCTGGGACTAGCGGGGGACCCCACAGATACGCAGTATTTT.

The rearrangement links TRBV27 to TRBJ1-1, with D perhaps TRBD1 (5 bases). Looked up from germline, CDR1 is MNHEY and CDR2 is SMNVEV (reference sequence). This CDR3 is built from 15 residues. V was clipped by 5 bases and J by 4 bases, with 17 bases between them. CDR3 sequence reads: CASSRLQAGSTEAFF. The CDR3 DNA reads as TGTGCCAGCAGTCGTCTACAGGCGGGGAGCACTGAAGCTTTCTTT.

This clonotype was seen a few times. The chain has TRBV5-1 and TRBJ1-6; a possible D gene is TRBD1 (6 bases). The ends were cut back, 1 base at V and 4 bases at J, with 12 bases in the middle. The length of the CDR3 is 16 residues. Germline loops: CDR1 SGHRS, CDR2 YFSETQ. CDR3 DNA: TGCGCCAGCAGCTTGACCTTTGGACAGTATAATTCACCCCTCCACTTT. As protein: CASSLTFGQYNSPLHF.

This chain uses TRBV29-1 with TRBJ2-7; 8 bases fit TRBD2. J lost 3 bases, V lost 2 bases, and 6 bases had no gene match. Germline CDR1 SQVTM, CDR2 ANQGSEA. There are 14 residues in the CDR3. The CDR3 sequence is CSVEFAGGNYEQYF. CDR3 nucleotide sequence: TGCAGCGTTGAATTTGCGGGGGGTAACTACGAGCAGTACTTC.

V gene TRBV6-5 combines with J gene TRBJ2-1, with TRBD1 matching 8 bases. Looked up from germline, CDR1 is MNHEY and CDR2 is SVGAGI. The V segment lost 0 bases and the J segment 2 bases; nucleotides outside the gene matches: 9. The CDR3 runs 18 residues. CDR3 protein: CASSYSTPRQGTYNEQFF. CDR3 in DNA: TGTGCCAGCAGTTACTCGACGCCGAGACAGGGGACCTACAATGAGCAGTTCTTC.

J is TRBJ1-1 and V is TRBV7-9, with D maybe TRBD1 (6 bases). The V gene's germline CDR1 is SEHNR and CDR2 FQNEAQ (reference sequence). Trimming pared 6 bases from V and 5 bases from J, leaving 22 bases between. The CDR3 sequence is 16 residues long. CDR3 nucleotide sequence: TGTGCCAGCAGAAGAGTTGGGGAGACAGGTCTAACTGAAGCTTTCTTT. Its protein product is CASRRVGETGLTEAFF.

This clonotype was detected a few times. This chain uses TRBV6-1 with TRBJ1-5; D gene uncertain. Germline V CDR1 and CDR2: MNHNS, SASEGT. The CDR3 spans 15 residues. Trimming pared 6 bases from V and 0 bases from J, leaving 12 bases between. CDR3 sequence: CASRGPDYSNQPQHF. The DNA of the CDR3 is TGTGCCAGCAGAGGACCAGATTATAGCAATCAGCCCCAGCATTTT.

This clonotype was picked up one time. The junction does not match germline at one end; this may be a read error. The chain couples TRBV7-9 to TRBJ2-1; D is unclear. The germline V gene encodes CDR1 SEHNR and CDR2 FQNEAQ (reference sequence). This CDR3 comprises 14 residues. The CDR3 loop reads CASSLAPVVGEKFF. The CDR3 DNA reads TGTGCCAGCAGCTTAGCGCCGGTAGTGGGTGAGAAGTTCTTC.

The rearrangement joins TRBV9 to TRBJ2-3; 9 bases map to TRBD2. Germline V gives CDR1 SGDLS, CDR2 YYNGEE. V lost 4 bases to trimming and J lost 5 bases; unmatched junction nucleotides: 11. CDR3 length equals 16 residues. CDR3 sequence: CASSSFAGGPGDTQYF. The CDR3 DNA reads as TGTGCCAGCAGCTCCTTTGCGGGGGGGCCGGGAGATACGCAGTATTTT.

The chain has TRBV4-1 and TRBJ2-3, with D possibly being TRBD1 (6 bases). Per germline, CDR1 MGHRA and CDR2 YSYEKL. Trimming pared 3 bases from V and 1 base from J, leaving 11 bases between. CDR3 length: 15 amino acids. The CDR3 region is CASSHTGLGTDTQYF. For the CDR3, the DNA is TGCGCCAGCAGCCACACAGGGCTGGGCACAGATACGCAGTATTTT.

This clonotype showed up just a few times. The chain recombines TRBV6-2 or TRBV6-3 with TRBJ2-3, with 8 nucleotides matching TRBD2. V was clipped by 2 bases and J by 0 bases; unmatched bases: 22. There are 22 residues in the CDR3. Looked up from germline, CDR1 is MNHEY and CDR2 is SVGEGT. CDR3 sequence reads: CASSYQPYRTSTIGPSTDTQYF. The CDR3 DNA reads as TGTGCCAGCAGTTACCAGCCATACAGGACTAGCACGATCGGTCCTAGCACAGATACGCAGTATTTT.

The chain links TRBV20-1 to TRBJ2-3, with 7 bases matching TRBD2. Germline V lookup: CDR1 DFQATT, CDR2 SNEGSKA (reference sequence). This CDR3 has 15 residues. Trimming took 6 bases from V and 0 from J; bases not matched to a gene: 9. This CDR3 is CSAISGGGSTDTQYF. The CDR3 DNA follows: TGCAGTGCCATTAGTGGCGGGGGAAGCACAGATACGCAGTATTTT.

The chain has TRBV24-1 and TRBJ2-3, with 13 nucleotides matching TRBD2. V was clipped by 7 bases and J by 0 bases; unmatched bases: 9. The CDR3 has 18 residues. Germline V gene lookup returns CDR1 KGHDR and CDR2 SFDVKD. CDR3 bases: TGTGCCACCAGCCATCCGGGACTAGCGGGGAGTAGCACAGATACGCAGTATTTT. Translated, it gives CATSHPGLAGSSTDTQYF.

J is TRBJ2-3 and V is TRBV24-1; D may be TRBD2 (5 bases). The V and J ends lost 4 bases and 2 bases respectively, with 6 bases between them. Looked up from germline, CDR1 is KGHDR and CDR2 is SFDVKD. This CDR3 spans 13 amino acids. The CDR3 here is CATSERVTDTQYF. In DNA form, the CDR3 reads TGTGCCACCAGTGAGAGGGTCACAGATACGCAGTATTTT.

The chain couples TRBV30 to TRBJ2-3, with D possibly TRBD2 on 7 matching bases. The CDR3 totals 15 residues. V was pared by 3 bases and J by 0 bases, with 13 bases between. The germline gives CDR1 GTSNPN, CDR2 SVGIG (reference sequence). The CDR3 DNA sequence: TGTGCCTGGAGAGGGGGGGTGGGGAGCACAGATACGCAGTATTTT. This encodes CAWRGGVGSTDTQYF.

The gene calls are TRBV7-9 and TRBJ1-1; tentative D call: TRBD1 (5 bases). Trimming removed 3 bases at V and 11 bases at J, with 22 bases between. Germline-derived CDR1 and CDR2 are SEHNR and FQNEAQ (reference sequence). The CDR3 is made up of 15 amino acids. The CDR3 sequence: CASSLLREGRFGAFF. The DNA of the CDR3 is TGTGCCAGCAGCTTGTTAAGGGAGGGGCGATTCGGCGCTTTCTTT.

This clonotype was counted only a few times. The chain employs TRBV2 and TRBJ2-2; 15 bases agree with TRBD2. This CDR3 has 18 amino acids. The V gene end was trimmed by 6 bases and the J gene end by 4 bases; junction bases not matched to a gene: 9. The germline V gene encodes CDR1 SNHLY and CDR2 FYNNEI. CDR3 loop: CASRLGLAGGPGTGELFF. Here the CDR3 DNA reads TGTGCCAGCAGGCTTGGACTAGCGGGAGGGCCTGGCACCGGGGAGCTGTTTTTT. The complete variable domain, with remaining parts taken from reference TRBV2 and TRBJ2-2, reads EPEVTQTPSHQVTQMGQEVILRCVPISNHLYFYWYRQILGQKVEFLVSFYNNEISEKSEIFDDQFSVERPDGSNFTLKIRSTKLEDSAMYFCASRLGLAGGPGTGELFFGEGSRLTVL.

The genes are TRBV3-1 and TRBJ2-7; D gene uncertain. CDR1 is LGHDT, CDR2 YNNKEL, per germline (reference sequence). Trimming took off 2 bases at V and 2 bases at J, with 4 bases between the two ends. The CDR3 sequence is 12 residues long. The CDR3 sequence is CASSQSTYEQYF. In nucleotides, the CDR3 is TGTGCCAGCAGCCAATCCACCTACGAGCAGTACTTC.

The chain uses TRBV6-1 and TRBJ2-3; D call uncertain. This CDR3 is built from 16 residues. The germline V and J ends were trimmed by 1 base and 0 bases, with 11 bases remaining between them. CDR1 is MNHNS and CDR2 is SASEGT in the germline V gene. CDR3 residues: CASSEEVPSSTDTQYF. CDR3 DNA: TGTGCCAGCAGTGAAGAGGTGCCCTCTAGCACAGATACGCAGTATTTT.

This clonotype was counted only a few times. The CDR3 DNA sequence: TGTGCCACCGTAAGTGGGACTAGCGGCTCTGTCAGCTCCTACGAGCAGTACTTC. Protein: CATVSGTSGSVSSYEQYF. V usage is TRBV10-3 and J usage is TRBJ2-7; 11 bases agree with TRBD2. This CDR3 region has 18 residues. The V gene end was trimmed by 10 bases and the J gene end by 0 bases; junction bases not matched to a gene: 17. Germline V lookup: CDR1 ENHRY, CDR2 SYGVKD.

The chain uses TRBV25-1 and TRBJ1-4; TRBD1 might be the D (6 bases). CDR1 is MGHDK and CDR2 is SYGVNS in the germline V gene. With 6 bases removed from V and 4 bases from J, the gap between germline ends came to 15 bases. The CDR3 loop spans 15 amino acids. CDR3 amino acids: CASSSTGGLNEKLFF. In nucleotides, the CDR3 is TGTGCCAGCAGCTCGACGGGGGGCCTTAATGAAAAACTGTTTTTT. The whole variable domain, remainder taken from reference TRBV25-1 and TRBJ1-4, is EADIYQTPRYLVIGTGKKITLECSQTMGHDKMYWYQQDPGMELHLIHYSYGVNSTEKGDLSSESTVSRIRTEHFPLTLESARPSHTSQYLCASSSTGGLNEKLFFGSGTQLSVL.

The CDR3 DNA reads as TGTGCCAGCAGTTACTCGGTACTAGCGGGTTCATCCTACGAGCAGTACTTC. Protein sequence: CASSYSVLAGSSYEQYF. The rearrangement links TRBV6-5 to TRBJ2-7; 9 bases agree with TRBD2. After removal of 0 bases from V and 1 base from J, the junction contained 7 bases not matched to a gene. This CDR3 has 17 amino acids. In germline, CDR1 is MNHEY, CDR2 SVGAGI.

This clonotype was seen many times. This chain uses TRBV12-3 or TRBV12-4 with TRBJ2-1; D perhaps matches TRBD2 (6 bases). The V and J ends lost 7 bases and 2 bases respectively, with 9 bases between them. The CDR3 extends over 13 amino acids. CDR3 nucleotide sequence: TGTGCCAGCACGTCGGGGGCCTACAATGAGCAGTTCTTC. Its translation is CASTSGAYNEQFF.

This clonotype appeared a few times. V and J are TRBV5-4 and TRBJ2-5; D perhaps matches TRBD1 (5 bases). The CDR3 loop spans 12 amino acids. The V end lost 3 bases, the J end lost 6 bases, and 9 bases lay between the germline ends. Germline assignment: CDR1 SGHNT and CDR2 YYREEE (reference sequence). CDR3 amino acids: CASSSPGQTQYF. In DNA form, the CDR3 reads TGTGCCAGCAGCTCCCCAGGGCAGACCCAGTACTTC.

CDR3 region: CASVGQGVNYGYTF. CDR3 DNA sequence: TGTGCCAGCGTGGGACAGGGGGTCAACTATGGCTACACCTTC. This sequence joins TRBV6-5 and TRBJ1-2, with 11 nucleotides matching TRBD1. The CDR3 sequence is 14 residues long. Per germline, CDR1 MNHEY and CDR2 SVGAGI. Trimming removed 8 bases from V and 2 bases from J; junction bases left unmatched: 4.

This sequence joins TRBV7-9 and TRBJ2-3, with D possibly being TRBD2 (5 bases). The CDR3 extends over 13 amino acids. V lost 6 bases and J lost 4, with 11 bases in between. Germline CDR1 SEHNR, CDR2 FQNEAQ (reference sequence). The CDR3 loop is CASSPKRADTQYF. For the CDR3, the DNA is TGTGCCAGCAGTCCAAAGAGGGCAGATACGCAGTATTTT.

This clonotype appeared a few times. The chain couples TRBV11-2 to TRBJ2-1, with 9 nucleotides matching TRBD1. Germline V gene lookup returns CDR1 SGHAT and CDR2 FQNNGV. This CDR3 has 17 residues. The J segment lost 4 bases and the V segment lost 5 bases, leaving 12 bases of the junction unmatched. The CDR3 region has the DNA TGTGCCAGCAGCAACCCGGGGAGGGGACAGGGTTACAATGAGCAGTTCTTC. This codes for CASSNPGRGQGYNEQFF. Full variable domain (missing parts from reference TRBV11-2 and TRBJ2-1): EAGVAQSPRYKIIEKRQSVAFWCNPISGHATLYWYQQILGQGPKLLIQFQNNGVVDDSQLPKDRFSAERLKGVDSTLKIQPAKLEDSAVYLCASSNPGRGQGYNEQFFGPGTRLTVL.

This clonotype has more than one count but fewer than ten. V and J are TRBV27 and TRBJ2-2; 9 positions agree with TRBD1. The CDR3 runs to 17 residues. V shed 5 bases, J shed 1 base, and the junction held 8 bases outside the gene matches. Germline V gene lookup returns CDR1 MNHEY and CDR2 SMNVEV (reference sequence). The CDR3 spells CASSNLPGQGNTGELFF. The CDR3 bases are TGTGCCAGCAGTAACCTACCGGGACAGGGGAACACCGGGGAGCTGTTTTTT.